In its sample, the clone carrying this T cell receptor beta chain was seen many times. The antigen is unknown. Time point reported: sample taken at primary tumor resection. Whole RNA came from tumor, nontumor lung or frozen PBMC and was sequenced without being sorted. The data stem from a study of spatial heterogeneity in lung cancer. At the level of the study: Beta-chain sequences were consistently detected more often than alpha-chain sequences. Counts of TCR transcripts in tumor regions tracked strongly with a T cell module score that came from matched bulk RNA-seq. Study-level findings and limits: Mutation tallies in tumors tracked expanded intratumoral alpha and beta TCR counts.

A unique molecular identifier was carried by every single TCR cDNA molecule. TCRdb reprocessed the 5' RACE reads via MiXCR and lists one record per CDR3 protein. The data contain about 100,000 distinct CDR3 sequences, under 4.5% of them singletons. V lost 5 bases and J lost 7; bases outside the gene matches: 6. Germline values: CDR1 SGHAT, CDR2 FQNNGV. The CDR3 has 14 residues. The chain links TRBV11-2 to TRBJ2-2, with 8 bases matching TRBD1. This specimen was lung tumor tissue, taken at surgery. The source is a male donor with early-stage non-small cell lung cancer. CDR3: CASSIDRGGGELFF. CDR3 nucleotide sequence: TGTGCCAGCAGCATCGACAGGGGAGGCGGGGAGCTGTTTTTT.